Here is one T cell receptor (beta chain) with its context. Its antigen remains unidentified. The sample originates from a study of shared clonotypes between healthy human individuals. CD45RO-negative cells were positively selected for CCR7, leaving out terminally differentiated effector memory CD45RA+ cells. Study-wide points: Estimated richness was generally greater in naive than memory subsets. Shared across a few donors were around 4.7% of the naive CD4 clonotypes. Despite large depth, sorted-subset datasets appeared incompletely sequenced.

For each subset, genomic DNA was distributed in equal portions over several immunoSEQ plates. Here immunoSEQ multiplex PCR was the method, and the copy in TCRdb shows in-frame clones only, minus some. This sample has about 1.9 million clones, with 80% to 95% found just once. Losses at the gene ends were 4 bases for V and 4 bases for J; bases not matched to a gene: 8. The CDR3 has 15 residues. Germline V gene data show CDR1 as LNHDA and CDR2 as SQIVND (reference sequence). This chain connects TRBV19 to TRBJ2-5; TRBD1 agrees at 8 bases. This TCR was recovered from a man between 18 and 35 years old in good health. Some clones in this sample may be carry-over from other donors' samples. Sequencing was carried out using naive CD8+ T cells from PBMCs. The CDR3 here is CASSTRDRRTETQYF. The CDR3 nucleotides are TGTGCCAGTAGTACTCGGGACAGGAGGACAGAGACCCAGTACTTC.